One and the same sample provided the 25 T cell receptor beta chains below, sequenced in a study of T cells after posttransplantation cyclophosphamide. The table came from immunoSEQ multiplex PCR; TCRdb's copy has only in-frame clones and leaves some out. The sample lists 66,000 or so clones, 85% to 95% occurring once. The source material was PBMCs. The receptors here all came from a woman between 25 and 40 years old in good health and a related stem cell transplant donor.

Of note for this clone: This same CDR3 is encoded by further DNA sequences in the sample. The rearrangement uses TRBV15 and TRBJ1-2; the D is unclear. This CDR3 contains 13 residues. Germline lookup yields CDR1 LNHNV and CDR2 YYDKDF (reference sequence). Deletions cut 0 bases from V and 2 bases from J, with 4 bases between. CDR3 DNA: TGTGCCACCAGCAGAGACAAGAACTATGGCTACACCTTC. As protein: CATSRDKNYGYTF. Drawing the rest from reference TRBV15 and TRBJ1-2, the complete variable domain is DAMVIQNPRYQVTQFGKPVTLSCSQTLNHNVMYWYQQKSSQAPKLLFHYYDKDFNNEADTPDNFQSRRPNTSFCFLDIRSPGLGDTAMYLCATSRDKNYGYTFGSGTRLTVV.

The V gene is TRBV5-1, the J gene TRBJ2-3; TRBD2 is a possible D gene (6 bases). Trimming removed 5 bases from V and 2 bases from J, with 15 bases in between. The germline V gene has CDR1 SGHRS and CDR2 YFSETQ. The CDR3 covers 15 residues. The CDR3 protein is CASSLGGGLTDTQYF. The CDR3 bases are TGCGCCAGCAGTCTGGGGGGAGGCCTCACAGATACGCAGTATTTT.

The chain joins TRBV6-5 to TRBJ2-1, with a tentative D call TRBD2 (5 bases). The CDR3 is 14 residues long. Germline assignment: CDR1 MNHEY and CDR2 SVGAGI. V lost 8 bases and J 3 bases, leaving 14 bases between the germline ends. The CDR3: CASRRTDLYNEQFF. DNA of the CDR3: TGTGCCAGCCGTCGGACTGACCTCTACAATGAGCAGTTCTTC.

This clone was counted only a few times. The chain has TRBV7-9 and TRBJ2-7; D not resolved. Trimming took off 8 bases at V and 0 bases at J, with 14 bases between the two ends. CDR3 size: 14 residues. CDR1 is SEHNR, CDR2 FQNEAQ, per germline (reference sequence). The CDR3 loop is CASQPVGPSYEQYF. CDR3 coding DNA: TGTGCCAGCCAGCCTGTGGGCCCCTCCTACGAGCAGTACTTC.

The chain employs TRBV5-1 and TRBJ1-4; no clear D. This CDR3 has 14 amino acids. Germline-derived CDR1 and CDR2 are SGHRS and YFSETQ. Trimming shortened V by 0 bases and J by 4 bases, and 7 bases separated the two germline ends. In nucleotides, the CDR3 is TGCGCCAGCAGCTTGGGCAGGAATAATGAAAAACTGTTTTTT. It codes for CASSLGRNNEKLFF.

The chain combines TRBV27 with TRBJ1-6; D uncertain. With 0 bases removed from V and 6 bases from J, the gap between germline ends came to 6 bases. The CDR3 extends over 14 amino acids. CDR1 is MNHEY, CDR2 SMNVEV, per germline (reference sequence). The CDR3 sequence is CASSLSGFNSPLHF. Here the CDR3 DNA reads TGTGCCAGCAGTTTATCAGGGTTTAATTCACCCCTCCACTTT.

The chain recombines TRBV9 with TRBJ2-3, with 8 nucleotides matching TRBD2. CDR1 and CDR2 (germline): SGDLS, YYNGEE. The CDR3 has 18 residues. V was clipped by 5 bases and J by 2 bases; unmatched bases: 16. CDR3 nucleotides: TGTGCCAGCAGTAGCACATGGTCGGGGGGGGCTATCACAGATACGCAGTATTTT. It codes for CASSSTWSGGAITDTQYF.

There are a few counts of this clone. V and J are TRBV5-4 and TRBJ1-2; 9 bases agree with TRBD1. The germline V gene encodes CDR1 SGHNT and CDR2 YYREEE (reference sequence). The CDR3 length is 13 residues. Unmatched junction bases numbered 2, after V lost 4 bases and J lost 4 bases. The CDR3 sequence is CASSQTGGYGYTF. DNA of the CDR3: TGTGCCAGCAGCCAGACAGGGGGCTATGGCTACACCTTC. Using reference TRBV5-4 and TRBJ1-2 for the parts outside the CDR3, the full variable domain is ETGVTQSPTHLIKTRGQQVTLRCSSQSGHNTVSWYQQALGQGPQFIFQYYREEENGRGNFPPRFSGLQFPNYSSELNVNALELDDSALYLCASSQTGGYGYTFGSGTRLTVV.

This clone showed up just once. CDR3 sequence reads: CASSEALGSGGGRVEQYF. For the CDR3, the DNA is TGTGCCAGCAGTGAAGCGCTGGGGAGCGGGGGGGGACGTGTGGAGCAGTACTTC. The V gene is TRBV6-1, the J gene TRBJ2-7, with 10 positions matching TRBD2. The CDR3 has 18 residues. The germline V gene has CDR1 MNHNS and CDR2 SASEGT. Losses at the gene ends were 0 bases for V and 7 bases for J; bases not matched to a gene: 15.

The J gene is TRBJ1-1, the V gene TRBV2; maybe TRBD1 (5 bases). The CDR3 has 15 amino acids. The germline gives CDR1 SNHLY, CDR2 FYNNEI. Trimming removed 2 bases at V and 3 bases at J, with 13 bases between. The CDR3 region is CASSEYPLGDTEAFF. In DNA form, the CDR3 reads TGTGCCAGCAGTGAATATCCCCTGGGGGACACTGAAGCTTTCTTT.

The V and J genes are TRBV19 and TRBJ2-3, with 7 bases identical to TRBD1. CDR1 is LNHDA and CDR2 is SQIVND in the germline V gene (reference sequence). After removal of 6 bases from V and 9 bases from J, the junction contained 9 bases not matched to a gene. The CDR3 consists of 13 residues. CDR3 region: CASRAEGAGTQYF. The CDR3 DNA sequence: TGTGCCAGTAGAGCAGAGGGGGCGGGCACGCAGTATTTT.

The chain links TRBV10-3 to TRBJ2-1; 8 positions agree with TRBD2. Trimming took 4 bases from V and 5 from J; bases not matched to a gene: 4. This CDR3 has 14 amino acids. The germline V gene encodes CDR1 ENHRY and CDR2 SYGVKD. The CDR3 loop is CAISVRGGNNEQFF. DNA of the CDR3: TGTGCCATCAGTGTACGGGGGGGAAACAATGAGCAGTTCTTC.

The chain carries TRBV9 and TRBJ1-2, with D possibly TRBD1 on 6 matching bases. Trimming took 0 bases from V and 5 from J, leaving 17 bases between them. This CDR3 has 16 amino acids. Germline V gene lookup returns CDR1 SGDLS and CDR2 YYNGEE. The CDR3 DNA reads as TGTGCCAGCAGCGTAGGGGCCCAACGAGGGGGGTATGGCTACACCTTC. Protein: CASSVGAQRGGYGYTF.

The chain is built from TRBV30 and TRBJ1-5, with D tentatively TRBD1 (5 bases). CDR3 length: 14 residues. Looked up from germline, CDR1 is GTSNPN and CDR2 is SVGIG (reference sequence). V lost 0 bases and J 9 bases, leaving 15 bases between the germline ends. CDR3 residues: CAWSVGQGFGPQHF. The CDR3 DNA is TGTGCCTGGAGTGTGGGGCAGGGCTTTGGGCCCCAGCATTTT.

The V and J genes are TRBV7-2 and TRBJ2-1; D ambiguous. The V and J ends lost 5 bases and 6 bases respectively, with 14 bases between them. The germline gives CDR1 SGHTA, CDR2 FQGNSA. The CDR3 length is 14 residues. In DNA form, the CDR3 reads TGTGCCAGCAGCCTAGATGGCACACCCAATGAGCAGTTCTTC. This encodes CASSLDGTPNEQFF.

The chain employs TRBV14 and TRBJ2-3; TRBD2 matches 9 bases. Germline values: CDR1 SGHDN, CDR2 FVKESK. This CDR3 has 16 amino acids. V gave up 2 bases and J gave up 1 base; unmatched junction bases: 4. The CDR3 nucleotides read TGTGCCAGCAGCCAACTGCGGGGGGGACGCACAGATACGCAGTATTTT. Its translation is CASSQLRGGRTDTQYF.

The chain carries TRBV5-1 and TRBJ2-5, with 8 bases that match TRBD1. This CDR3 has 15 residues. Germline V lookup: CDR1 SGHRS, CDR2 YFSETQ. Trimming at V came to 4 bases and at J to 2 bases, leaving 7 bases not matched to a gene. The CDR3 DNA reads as TGCGCCAGCAGCCGCGGACAGGGACAACAAGAGACCCAGTACTTC. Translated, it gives CASSRGQGQQETQYF.

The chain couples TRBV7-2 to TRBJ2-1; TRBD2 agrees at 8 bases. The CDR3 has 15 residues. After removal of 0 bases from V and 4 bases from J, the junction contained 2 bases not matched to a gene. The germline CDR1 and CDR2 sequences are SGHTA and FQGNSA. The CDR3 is CASSLARGAYNEQFF. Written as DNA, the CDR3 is TGTGCCAGCAGCTTAGCGCGGGGGGCTTACAATGAGCAGTTCTTC.

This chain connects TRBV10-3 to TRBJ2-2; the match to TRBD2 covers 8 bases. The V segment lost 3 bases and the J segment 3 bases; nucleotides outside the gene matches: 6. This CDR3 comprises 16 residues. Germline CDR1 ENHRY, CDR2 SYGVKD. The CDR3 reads CAISDPGRGDTGELFF. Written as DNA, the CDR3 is TGTGCCATCAGTGACCCCGGGCGGGGGGACACCGGGGAGCTGTTTTTT.

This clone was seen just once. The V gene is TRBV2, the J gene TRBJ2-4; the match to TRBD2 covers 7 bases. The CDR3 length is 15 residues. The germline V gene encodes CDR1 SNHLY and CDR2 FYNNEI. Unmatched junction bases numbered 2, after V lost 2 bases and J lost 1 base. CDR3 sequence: CASSESGGAKNIQYF. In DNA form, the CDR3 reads TGTGCCAGCAGTGAATCGGGGGGTGCCAAAAACATTCAGTACTTC.

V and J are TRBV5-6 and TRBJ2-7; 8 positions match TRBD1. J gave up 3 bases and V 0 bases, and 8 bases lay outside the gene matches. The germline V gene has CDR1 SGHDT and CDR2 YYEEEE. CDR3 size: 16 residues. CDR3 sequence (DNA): TGTGCCAGCAGCTTGGTCCCTCAGGGGGCCTACTACGAGCAGTACTTC. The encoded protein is CASSLVPQGAYYEQYF.

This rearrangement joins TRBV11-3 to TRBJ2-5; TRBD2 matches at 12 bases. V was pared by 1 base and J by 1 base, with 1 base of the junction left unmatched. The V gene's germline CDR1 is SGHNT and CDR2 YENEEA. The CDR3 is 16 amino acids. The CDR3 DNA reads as TGTGCCAGCAGCTTAGGGACTAGCGGGACCCAAGAGACCCAGTACTTC. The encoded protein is CASSLGTSGTQETQYF.

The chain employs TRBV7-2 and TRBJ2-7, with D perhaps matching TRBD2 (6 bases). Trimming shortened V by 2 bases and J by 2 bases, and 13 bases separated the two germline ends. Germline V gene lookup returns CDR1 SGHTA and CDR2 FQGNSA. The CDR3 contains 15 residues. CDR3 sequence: CASSLSPSATYEQYF. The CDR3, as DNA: TGTGCCAGCAGCTTATCTCCTAGCGCAACCTACGAGCAGTACTTC.

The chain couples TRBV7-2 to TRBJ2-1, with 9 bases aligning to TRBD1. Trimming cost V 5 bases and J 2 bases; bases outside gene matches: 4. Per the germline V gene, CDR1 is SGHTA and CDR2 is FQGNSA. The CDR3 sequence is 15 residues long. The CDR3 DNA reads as TGTGCCAGCAGCCGGGACAGGGCTACCTACAATGAGCAGTTCTTC. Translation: CASSRDRATYNEQFF.

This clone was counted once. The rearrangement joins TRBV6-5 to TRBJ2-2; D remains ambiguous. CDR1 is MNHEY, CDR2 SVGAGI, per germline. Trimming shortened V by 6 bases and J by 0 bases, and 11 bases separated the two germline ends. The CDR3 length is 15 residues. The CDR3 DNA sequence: TGTGCCAGCAGAAACGGGCAGTCGAACACCGGGGAGCTGTTTTTT. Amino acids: CASRNGQSNTGELFF.